This T cell receptor beta chain was sequenced during a study of beta chain features in type 1 diabetes. The J segment lost 5 bases and the V segment lost 0 bases, leaving 0 bases of the junction unmatched. The germline V gene has CDR1 SEHNR and CDR2 FQNEAQ (reference sequence). This CDR3 has 15 residues. Sequenced material consisted of expressed TCRB transcripts (all of the isolated RNA was reverse transcribed). The protocol was immunoSEQ multiplex PCR, while the TCRdb copy is restricted to in-frame clones and leaves out a portion. This table has more than 30,000 clones, about 64% appearing once. The material sequenced was Tregs from blood. The chain links TRBV7-9 to TRBJ2-7, with TRBD2 matching over 14 bases. The source of this sequence is a woman aged 30 to 39 in good health. CDR3 amino acids: CASSLAGLAGDEQYF. The CDR3 nucleotides are TGTGCCAGCAGCTTAGCGGGACTAGCGGGAGACGAGCAGTACTTC.